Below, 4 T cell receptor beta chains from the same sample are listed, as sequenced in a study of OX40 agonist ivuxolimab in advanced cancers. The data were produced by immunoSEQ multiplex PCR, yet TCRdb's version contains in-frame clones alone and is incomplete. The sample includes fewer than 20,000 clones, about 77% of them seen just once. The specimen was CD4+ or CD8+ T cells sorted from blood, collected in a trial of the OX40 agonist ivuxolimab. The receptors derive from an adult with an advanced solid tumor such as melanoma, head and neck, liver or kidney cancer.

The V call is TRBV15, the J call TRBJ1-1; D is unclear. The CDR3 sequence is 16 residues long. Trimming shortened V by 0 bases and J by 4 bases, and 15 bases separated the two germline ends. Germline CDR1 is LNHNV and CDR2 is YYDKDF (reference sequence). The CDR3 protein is CATSRDRWGIGTEAFF. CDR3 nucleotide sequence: TGTGCCACCAGCAGAGATCGGTGGGGTATTGGCACTGAAGCTTTCTTT. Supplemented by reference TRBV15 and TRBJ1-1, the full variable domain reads DAMVIQNPRYQVTQFGKPVTLSCSQTLNHNVMYWYQQKSSQAPKLLFHYYDKDFNNEADTPDNFQSRRPNTSFCFLDIRSPGLGDTAMYLCATSRDRWGIGTEAFFGQGTRLTVV.

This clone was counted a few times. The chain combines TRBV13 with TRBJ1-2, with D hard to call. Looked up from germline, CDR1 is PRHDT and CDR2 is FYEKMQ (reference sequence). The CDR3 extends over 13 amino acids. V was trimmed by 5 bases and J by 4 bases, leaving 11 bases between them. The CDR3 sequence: CASSAQEIYGYTF. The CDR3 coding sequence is TGTGCCAGCAGCGCGCAGGAGATCTATGGCTACACCTTC.

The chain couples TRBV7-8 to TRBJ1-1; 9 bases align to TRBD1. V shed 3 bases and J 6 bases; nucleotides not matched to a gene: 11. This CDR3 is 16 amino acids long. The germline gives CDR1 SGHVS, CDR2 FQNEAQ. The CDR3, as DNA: TGTGCCAGCAGCTTCCGGGACAGGGCCCCGGTGGCTGAAGCTTTCTTT. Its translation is CASSFRDRAPVAEAFF.

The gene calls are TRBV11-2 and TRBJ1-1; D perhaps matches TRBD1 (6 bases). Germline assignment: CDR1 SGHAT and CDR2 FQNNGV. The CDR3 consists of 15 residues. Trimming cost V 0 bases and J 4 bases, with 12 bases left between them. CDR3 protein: CASSLDGGLGTEAFF. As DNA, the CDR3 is TGTGCCAGCAGCTTAGATGGGGGGCTGGGCACTGAAGCTTTCTTT.